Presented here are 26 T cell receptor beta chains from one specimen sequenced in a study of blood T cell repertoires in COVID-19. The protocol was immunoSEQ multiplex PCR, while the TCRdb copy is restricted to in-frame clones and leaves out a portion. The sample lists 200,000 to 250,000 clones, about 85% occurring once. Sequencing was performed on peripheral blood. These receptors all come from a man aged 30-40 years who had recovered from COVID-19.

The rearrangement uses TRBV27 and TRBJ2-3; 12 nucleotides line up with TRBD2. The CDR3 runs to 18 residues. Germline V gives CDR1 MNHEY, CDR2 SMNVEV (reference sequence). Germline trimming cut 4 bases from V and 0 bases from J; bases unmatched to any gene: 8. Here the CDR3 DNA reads TGTGCCAGCAGTTCAAGGACTAGCGGGGTCCGTAGCACAGATACGCAGTATTTT. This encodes CASSSRTSGVRSTDTQYF.

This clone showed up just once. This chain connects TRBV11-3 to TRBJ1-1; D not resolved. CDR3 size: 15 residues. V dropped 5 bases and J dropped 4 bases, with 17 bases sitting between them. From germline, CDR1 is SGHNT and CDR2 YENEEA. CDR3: CASSLRGGHGTEAFF. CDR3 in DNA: TGTGCCAGCAGCCTCCGAGGAGGGCACGGCACTGAAGCTTTCTTT. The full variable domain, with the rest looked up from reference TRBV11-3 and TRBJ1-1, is EAGVVQSPRYKIIEKKQPVAFWCNPISGHNTLYWYLQNLGQGPELLIRYENEEAVDDSQLPKDRFSAERLKGVDSTLKIQPAELGDSAVYLCASSLRGGHGTEAFFGQGTRLTVV.

CDR3 nucleotides: TGTGCCAGCAGTCGCCGGGACAGTGAAAAACTGTTTTTT. It specifies CASSRRDSEKLFF. The chain recombines TRBV6-6 with TRBJ1-4; 7 bases fit TRBD1. The CDR3 contains 13 residues. The germline V gene encodes CDR1 MNHNY and CDR2 SVGAGI (reference sequence). V lost 5 bases and J lost 7; bases outside the gene matches: 4.

The CDR3 reads CASSLNGVHQETQYF. The CDR3 DNA is TGTGCCAGCAGTCTCAACGGGGTGCACCAAGAGACCCAGTACTTC. The rearrangement uses TRBV6-5 and TRBJ2-5; D is possibly TRBD2 (5 bases). Trimming cost V 5 bases and J 0 bases, with 13 bases left between them. This CDR3 region has 15 residues. CDR1 is MNHEY, CDR2 SVGAGI, per germline.

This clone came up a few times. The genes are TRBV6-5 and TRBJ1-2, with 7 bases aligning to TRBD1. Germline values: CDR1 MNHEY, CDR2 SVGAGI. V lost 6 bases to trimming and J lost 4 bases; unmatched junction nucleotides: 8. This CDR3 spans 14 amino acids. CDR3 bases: TGTGCCAGCAGCATGACAGGGTCGGGCTATGGCTACACCTTC. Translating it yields CASSMTGSGYGYTF.

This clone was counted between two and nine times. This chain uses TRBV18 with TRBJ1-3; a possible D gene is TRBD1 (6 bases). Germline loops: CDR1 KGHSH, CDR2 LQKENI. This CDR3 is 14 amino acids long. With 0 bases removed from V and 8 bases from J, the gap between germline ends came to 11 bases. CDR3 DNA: TGTGCCAGCTCACCACCTGGACAGTCACACACCATATATTTT. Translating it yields CASSPPGQSHTIYF.

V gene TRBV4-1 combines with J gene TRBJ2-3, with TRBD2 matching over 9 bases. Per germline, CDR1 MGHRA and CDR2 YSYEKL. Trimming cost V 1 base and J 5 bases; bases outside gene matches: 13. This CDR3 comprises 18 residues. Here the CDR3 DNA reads TGCGCCAGCAGCCAAGTTGTGCTCGCGGGGGGGCAGGGAGATACGCAGTATTTT. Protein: CASSQVVLAGGQGDTQYF.

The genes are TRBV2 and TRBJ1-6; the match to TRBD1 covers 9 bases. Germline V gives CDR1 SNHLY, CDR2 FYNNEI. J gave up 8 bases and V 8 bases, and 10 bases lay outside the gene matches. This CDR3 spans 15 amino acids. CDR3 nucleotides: TGTGCCAGCTCTGAGACAGGGGGAAGGCATTCACCCCTCCACTTT. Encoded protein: CASSETGGRHSPLHF.

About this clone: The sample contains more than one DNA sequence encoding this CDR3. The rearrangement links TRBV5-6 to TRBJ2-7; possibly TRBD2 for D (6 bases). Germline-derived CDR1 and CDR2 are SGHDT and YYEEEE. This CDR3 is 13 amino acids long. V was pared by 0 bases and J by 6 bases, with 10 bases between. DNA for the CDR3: TGTGCCAGCAGCTTGGGTATGGGAGGCGAGCAGTACTTC. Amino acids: CASSLGMGGEQYF.

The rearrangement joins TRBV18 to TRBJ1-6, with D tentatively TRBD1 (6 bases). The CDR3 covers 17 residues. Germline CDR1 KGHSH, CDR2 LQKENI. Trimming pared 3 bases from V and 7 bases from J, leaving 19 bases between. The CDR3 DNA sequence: TGTGCCAGCTCACCTACAGGGACGGGGCGGATGAATTCACCCCTCCACTTT. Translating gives CASSPTGTGRMNSPLHF.

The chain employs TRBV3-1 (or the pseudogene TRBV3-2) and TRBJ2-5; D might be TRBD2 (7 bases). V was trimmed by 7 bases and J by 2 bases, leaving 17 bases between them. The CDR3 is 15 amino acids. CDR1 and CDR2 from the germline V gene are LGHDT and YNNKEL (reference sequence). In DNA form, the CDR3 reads TGTGCCAGCACCCCACAAGGGGGGGGTCAAGAGACCCAGTACTTC. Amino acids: CASTPQGGGQETQYF.

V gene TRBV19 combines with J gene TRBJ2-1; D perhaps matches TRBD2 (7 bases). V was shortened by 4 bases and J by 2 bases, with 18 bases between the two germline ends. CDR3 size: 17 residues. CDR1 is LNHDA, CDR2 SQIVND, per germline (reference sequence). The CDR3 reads CASSTGPRGGPYNEQFF. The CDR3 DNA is TGTGCCAGTAGTACTGGACCAAGGGGGGGTCCCTACAATGAGCAGTTCTTC.

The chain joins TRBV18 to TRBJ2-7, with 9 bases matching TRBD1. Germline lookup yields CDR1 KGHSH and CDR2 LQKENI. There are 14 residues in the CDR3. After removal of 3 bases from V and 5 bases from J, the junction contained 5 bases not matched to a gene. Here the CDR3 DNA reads TGTGCCAGCTCACCCGGGACAGGGAGGGACGAGCAGTACTTC. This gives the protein CASSPGTGRDEQYF.

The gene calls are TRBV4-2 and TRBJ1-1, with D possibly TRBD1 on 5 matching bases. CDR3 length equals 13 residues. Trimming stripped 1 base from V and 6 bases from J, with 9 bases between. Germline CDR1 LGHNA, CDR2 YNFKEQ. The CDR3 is CASSQGRAAEAFF. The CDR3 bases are TGTGCCAGCAGCCAAGGCAGGGCGGCTGAAGCTTTCTTT.

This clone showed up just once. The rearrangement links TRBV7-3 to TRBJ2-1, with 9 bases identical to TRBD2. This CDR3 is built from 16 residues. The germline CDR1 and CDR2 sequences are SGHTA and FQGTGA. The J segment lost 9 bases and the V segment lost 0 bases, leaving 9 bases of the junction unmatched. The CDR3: CASSLTGIAGAGEQFF. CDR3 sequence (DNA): TGTGCCAGCAGCTTAACGGGGATAGCGGGGGCGGGTGAGCAGTTCTTC.

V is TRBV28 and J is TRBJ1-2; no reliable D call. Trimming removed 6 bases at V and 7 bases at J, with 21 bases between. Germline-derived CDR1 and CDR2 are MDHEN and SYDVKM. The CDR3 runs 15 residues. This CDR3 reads CASSLGGRGLAGYTF. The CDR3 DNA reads TGTGCCAGCAGCCTGGGAGGGCGCGGGTTGGCTGGCTACACCTTC.

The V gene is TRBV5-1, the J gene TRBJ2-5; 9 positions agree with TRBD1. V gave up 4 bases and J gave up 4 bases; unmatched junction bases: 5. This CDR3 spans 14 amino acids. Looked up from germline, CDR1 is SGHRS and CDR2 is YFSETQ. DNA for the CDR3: TGCGCCAGCAGCCAACAGGGGGCAAGAGAGACCCAGTACTTC. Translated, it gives CASSQQGARETQYF.

CDR3 DNA: TGTGCCAGCAGTGGACAGGACTCTGGGGCCAACGTCCTGACTTTC. Translation gives CASSGQDSGANVLTF. V is TRBV2 and J is TRBJ2-6; D perhaps matches TRBD1 (6 bases). This CDR3 is 15 amino acids long. Deletions cut 4 bases from V and 0 bases from J, with 7 bases between. The germline V gene encodes CDR1 SNHLY and CDR2 FYNNEI.

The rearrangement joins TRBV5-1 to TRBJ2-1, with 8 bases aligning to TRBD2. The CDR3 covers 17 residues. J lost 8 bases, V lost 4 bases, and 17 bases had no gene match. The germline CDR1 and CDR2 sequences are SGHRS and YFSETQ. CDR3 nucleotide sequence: TGCGCCAGCAGCCCGGGACTAGTTCTTAGAAACGGGGATGAGCAGTTCTTC. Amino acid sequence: CASSPGLVLRNGDEQFF. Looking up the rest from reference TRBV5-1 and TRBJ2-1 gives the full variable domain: KAGVTQTPRYLIKTRGQQVTLSCSPISGHRSVSWYQQTPGQGLQFLFEYFSETQRNKGNFPGRFSGRQFSNSRSEMNVSTLELGDSALYLCASSPGLVLRNGDEQFFGPGTRLTVL.

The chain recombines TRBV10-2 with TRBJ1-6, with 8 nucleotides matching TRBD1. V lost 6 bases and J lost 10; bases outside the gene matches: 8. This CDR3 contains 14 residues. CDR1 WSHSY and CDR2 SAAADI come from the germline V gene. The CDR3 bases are TGCGCCAGCAGAGCAGGGACAGGACAATCACCCCTCCACTTT. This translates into CASRAGTGQSPLHF.

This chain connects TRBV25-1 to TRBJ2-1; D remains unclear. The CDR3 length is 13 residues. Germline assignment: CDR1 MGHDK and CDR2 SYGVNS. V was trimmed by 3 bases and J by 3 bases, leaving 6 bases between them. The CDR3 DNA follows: TGTGCCAGCAGTGAGGCCAGCTACAATGAGCAGTTCTTC. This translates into CASSEASYNEQFF.

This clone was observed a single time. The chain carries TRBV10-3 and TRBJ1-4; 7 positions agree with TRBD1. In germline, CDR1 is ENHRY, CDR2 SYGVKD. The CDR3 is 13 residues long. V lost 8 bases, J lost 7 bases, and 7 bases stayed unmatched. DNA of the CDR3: TGTGCCATCGTTCAATCAGGGGGTGAAAAACTGTTTTTT. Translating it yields CAIVQSGGEKLFF.

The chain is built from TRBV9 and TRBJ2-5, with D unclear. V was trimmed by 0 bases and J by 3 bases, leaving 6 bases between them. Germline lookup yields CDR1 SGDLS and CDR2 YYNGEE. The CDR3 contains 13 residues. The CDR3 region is CASSVDGEETQYF. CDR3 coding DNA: TGTGCCAGCAGCGTAGATGGAGAAGAGACCCAGTACTTC.

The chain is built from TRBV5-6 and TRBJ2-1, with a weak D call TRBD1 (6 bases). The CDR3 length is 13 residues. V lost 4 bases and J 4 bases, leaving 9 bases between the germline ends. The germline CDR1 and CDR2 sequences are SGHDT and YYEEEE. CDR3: CASSPQGYNEQFF. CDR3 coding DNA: TGTGCCAGCAGCCCACAGGGATACAATGAGCAGTTCTTC.

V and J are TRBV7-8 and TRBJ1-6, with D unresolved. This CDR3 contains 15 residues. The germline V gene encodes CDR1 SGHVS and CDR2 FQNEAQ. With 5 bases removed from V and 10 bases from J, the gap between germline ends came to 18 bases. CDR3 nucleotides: TGTGCCAGCAGCCCAAATCCCTGGACTCGATCACCCCTCCACTTT. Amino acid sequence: CASSPNPWTRSPLHF.

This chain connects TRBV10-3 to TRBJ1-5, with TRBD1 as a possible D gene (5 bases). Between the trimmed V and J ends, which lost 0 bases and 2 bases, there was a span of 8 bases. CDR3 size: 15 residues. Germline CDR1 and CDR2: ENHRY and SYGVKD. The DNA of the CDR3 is TGTGCCATCAGTGAGTCCTTGACAGGCAATCAGCCCCAGCATTTT. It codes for CAISESLTGNQPQHF.